The 4 T cell receptor beta chains below all came from one sample that was sequenced in a study of T cells in Graves' hyperthyroidism and ophthalmopathy. RNA transcripts yielded amplified TCR beta CDR3 regions. The study used the HTBI primer set for a first-round RT-PCR of the TCR CDR3. TCRdb re-derived calls from the multiplex PCR reads in MiXCR, one entry per CDR3 protein. This table has roughly 240,000 distinct CDR3 sequences, about 25% appearing once. The sample taken for sequencing was blood. The receptors come from a woman aged 40 to 50 with Graves' ophthalmopathy.

The chain is built from TRBV2 and TRBJ1-3, with D possibly TRBD1 on 6 matching bases. Germline-derived CDR1 and CDR2 are SNHLY and FYNNEI. The CDR3 consists of 14 residues. Trimming stripped 7 bases from V and 1 base from J, with 11 bases between. In nucleotides, the CDR3 is TGTGCCAGCACGGGGACAATTTCTGGAAACACCATATATTTT. It translates to CASTGTISGNTIYF.

This clonotype occurred many times. V gene TRBV28 combines with J gene TRBJ2-7; D could derive from TRBD1 or TRBD2 (5 bases each). In germline, CDR1 is MDHEN, CDR2 SYDVKM. Trimming took off 6 bases at V and 3 bases at J, with 21 bases between the two ends. The CDR3 spans 16 residues. CDR3 sequence: CASRGVFEGAIYEQYF. The DNA for the CDR3 is TGTGCCAGCAGGGGGGTATTTGAGGGAGCGATCTACGAGCAGTACTTC.

The chain combines TRBV12-3 or TRBV12-4 with TRBJ1-1; the D gene is possibly TRBD1 (5 bases). V was pared by 5 bases and J by 4 bases, with 11 bases between. This CDR3 is built from 13 residues. In DNA, the CDR3 is TGTGCCAGCAGTCACGGGGGGATCACTGAAGCTTTCTTT. Translation: CASSHGGITEAFF.

This clonotype came up many times. This sequence joins TRBV6-1 and TRBJ2-7, with 10 bases matching TRBD2. The V gene's germline CDR1 is MNHNS and CDR2 SASEGT. The CDR3 is made up of 13 amino acids. The J segment lost 4 bases and the V segment lost 9 bases, leaving 6 bases of the junction unmatched. This CDR3 reads CASQGSGRYEQYF. The CDR3 DNA sequence: TGTGCCAGTCAGGGTAGCGGGAGGTACGAGCAGTACTTC.